Below are 10 T cell receptor beta chains sequenced from a single sample in a study of blood T cell repertoires in COVID-19. Using immunoSEQ multiplex PCR, the repertoire was profiled, and TCRdb retains in-frame clones only, with some absent. Of 200,000 to 250,000 clones in the sample, 85% to 90% were seen once. The source material was peripheral blood. The origin of the receptors is a woman in her 70s with active or convalescent COVID-19.

V gene TRBV2 combines with J gene TRBJ1-1; TRBD1 matches 7 bases. With V trimmed by 6 bases and J by 6 bases, 7 bases remained unmatched. CDR1 SNHLY and CDR2 FYNNEI come from the germline V gene. The CDR3 is 13 amino acids. For the CDR3, the DNA is TGTGCCAGCAGAGCCGAGGGGGCGGCTGAAGCTTTCTTT. Protein product: CASRAEGAAEAFF.

The chain recombines TRBV11-2 with TRBJ1-6; 9 nucleotides match TRBD1. V was pared by 6 bases and J by 9 bases, with 12 bases of the junction left unmatched. The CDR3 contains 16 residues. Germline CDR1 SGHAT, CDR2 FQNNGV. CDR3 in amino acids: CASRAPGQGFGSPLHF. The CDR3 coding sequence is TGTGCCAGCAGGGCCCCGGGACAGGGCTTTGGTTCACCCCTCCACTTT.

The chain employs TRBV7-2 and TRBJ2-3; D is perhaps TRBD2 (5 bases). The V gene lost 1 base and the J gene lost 7 bases, with 15 bases spanning the gap. CDR3 size: 15 residues. CDR1 is SGHTA and CDR2 is FQGNSA in the germline V gene. Written as DNA, the CDR3 is TGTGCCAGCAGCTTAGTAGGCGGCGGGTTAAATACGCAGTATTTT. Its protein product is CASSLVGGGLNTQYF.

In DNA, the CDR3 is TGTGCCAGTAGTCCCAGGGGGACAGGGGCTGAAGCTTTCTTT. Protein product: CASSPRGTGAEAFF. The rearrangement uses TRBV19 and TRBJ1-1; 10 bases line up with TRBD1. The CDR3 extends over 14 amino acids. After removal of 5 bases from V and 6 bases from J, the junction contained 6 bases not matched to a gene. Germline V gives CDR1 LNHDA, CDR2 SQIVND (reference sequence). Together with reference TRBV19 and TRBJ1-1, the CDR3 gives the full variable domain: DGGITQSPKYLFRKEGQNVTLSCEQNLNHDAMYWYRQDPGQGLRLIYYSQIVNDFQKGDIAEGYSVSREKKESFPLTVTSAQKNPTAFYLCASSPRGTGAEAFFGQGTRLTVV.

The rearrangement links TRBV5-8 to TRBJ1-3, with D perhaps matching TRBD1 (6 bases). V lost 1 base and J lost 2, with 10 bases in between. The CDR3 contains 15 residues. Germline V gene data show CDR1 as SGHTS and CDR2 as YDEGEE. The CDR3 region is CASSLTGHTGNTIYF. CDR3 coding DNA: TGTGCCAGCAGCTTGACAGGGCATACTGGAAACACCATATATTTT.

The gene calls are TRBV27 and TRBJ1-3; 7 positions match TRBD1. Germline V gene data show CDR1 as MNHEY and CDR2 as SMNVEV (reference sequence). V gave up 7 bases and J gave up 4 bases; unmatched junction bases: 1. This CDR3 comprises 12 residues. The CDR3 sequence is CASKGAGNTIYF. The CDR3 DNA reads TGTGCCAGCAAGGGGGCAGGAAACACCATATATTTT.

J is TRBJ1-2 and V is TRBV6-2 or TRBV6-3; D is ambiguous. The V gene lost 4 bases and the J gene lost 5 bases, with 8 bases spanning the gap. The germline gives CDR1 MNHEY, CDR2 SVGEGT. There are 12 residues in the CDR3. The CDR3 is CASSWRDYGYTF. In DNA form, the CDR3 reads TGTGCCAGCAGTTGGAGGGATTATGGCTACACCTTC.

With regard to this clone: Other DNA sequences of this sample code for an identical CDR3. The genes are TRBV5-5 and TRBJ1-1, with a weak D call TRBD1 (5 bases). The CDR3 consists of 13 residues. The V end lost 5 bases, the J end lost 1 base, and 9 bases lay between the germline ends. From germline, CDR1 is SGHKS and CDR2 YYEKEE (reference sequence). The CDR3 coding sequence is TGTGCCAGCAGTTTCGGACAGAACACTGAAGCTTTCTTT. Protein: CASSFGQNTEAFF.

This chain links TRBV9 with TRBJ1-1; D is perhaps TRBD1 (6 bases). This CDR3 has 15 residues. The ends were cut back, 4 bases at V and 6 bases at J, with 19 bases in the middle. CDR1 is SGDLS and CDR2 is YYNGEE in the germline V gene. CDR3 loop: CASSLMGGGEPEAFF. The CDR3 DNA is TGTGCCAGCAGCTTGATGGGCGGGGGCGAGCCTGAAGCTTTCTTT.

The chain links TRBV25-1 to TRBJ1-4, with unresolved D. V dropped 3 bases and J dropped 1 base, with 15 bases sitting between them. CDR3 length: 17 amino acids. The germline V gene encodes CDR1 MGHDK and CDR2 SYGVNS. CDR3 in amino acids: CASSDTEDGLTNEKLFF. Written as DNA, the CDR3 is TGTGCCAGCAGTGACACTGAGGATGGATTAACTAATGAAAAACTGTTTTTT.